This T cell receptor (beta chain) was recorded in a study of vaccination and CD4 T cells after COVID-19. Study-wide points: In convalescent patients, a median 86.3% of post-vaccine SARS-CoV-2-reactive clones appeared only after vaccination. Counts of SARS-CoV-2-reactive clonotypes had a median that went from roughly 21 to 40, a nonsignificant change.

Treatment indicated: roughly nine-day PBMC culture with coronavirus spike peptide pools or control peptides (ViraFEST assay). TCRs were sequenced by ViraFEST after antigen-specific T cells had been expanded with peptide pools. Concerning this clonotype itself: Antigen unknown.

Sequencing of cultured CD4+ T cell DNA used the Oncomine TCR Beta short-read assay. TCRdb redid the calling of the PCR reads with MiXCR, one entry per CDR3 protein. The sample carries 13,000 or so distinct CDR3 sequences, around a quarter recorded once. The sequenced sample consisted of CD4+ T cells from blood, cultured in vitro. This clonotype was obtained from a human donor who had recovered from COVID-19.

CDR3: CASSPDRGVNEQFF. The DNA for the CDR3 is TGTGCCAGCTCACCGGACAGGGGAGTGAATGAGCAGTTCTTC. The chain recombines TRBV18 with TRBJ2-1; 9 bases align to TRBD1. After removal of 3 bases from V and 7 bases from J, the junction contained 4 bases not matched to a gene. Germline CDR1 reads KGHSH; CDR2 reads LQKENI. The CDR3 runs to 14 residues.